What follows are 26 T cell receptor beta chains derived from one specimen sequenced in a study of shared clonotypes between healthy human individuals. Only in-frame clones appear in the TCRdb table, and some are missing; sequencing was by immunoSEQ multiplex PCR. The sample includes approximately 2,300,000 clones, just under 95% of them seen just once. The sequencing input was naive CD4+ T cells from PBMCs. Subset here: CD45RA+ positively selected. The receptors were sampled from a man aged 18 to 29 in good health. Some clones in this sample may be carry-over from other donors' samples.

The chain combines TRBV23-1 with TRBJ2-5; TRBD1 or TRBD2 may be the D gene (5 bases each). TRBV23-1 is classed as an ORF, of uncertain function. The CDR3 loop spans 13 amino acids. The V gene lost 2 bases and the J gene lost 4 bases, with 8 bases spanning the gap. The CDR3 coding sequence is TGCGCCAGCAGTCAAGACAGCGGAGAGACCCAGTACTTC. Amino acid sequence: CASSQDSGETQYF.

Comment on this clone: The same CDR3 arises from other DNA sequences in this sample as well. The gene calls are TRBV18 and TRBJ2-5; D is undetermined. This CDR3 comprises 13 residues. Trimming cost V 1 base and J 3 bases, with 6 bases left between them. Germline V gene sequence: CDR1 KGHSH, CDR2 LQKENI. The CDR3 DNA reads TGTGCCAGCTCACCACGAACAGAAGAGACCCAGTACTTC. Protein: CASSPRTEETQYF. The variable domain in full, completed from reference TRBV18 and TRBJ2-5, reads NAGVMQNPRHLVRRRGQEARLRCSPMKGHSHVYWYRQLPEEGLKFMVYLQKENIIDESGMPKERFSAEFPKEGPSILRIQQVVRGDSAAYFCASSPRTEETQYFGPGTRLLVL.

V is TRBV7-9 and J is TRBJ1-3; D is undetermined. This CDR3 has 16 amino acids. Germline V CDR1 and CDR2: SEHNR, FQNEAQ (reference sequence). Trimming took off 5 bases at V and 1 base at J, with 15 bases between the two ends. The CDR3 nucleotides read TGTGCCAGCAGCCCCGATGACGGAACATCTGGAAACACCATATATTTT. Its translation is CASSPDDGTSGNTIYF.

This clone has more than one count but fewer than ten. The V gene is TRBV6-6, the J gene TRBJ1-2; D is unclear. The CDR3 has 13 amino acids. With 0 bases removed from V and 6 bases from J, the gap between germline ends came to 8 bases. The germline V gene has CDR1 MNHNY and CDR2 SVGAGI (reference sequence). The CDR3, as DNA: TGTGCCAGCAGTTACTCAGGGTTAGATGGCTACACCTTC. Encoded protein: CASSYSGLDGYTF.

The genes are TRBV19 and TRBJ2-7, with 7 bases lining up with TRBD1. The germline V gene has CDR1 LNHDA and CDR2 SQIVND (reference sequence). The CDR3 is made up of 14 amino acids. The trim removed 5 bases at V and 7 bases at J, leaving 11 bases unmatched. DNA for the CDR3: TGTGCCAGTAGTGTCGACGCGCGGACAGGTGAGCAGTACTTC. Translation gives CASSVDARTGEQYF. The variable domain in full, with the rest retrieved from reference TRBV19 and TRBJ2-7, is DGGITQSPKYLFRKEGQNVTLSCEQNLNHDAMYWYRQDPGQGLRLIYYSQIVNDFQKGDIAEGYSVSREKKESFPLTVTSAQKNPTAFYLCASSVDARTGEQYFGPGTRLTVT.

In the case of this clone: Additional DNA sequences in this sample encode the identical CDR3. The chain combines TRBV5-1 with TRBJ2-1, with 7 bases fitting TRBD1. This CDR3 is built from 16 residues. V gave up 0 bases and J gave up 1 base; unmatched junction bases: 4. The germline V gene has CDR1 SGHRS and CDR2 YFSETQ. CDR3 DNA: TGCGCCAGCAGCTTGGTGGCAGGGGGTTCCTACAATGAGCAGTTCTTC. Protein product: CASSLVAGGSYNEQFF.

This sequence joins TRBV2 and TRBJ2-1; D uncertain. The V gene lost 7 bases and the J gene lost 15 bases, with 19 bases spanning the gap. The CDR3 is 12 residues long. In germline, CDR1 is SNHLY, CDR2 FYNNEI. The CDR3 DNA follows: TGTGCCAGCAACCCCGCCGGGCTGGCGTGGTTCTTC. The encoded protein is CASNPAGLAWFF.

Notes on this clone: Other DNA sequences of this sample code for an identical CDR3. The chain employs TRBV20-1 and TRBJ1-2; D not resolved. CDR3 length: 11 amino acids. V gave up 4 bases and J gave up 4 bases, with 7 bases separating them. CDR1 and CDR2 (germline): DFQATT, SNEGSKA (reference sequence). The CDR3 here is CSATGGYGYTF. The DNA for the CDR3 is TGCAGTGCTACAGGCGGCTATGGCTACACCTTC.

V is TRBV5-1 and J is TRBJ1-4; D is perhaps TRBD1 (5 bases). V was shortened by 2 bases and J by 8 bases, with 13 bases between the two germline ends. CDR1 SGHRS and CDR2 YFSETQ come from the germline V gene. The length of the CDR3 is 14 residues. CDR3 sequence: CASSFDPGTEKLFF. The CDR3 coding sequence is TGCGCCAGCAGCTTTGATCCGGGGACCGAAAAACTGTTTTTT.

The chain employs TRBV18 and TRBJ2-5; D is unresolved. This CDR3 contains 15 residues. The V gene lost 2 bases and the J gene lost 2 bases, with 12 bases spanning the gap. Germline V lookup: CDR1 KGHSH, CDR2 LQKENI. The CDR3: CASSPESLSQETQYF. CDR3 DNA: TGTGCCAGCTCACCAGAAAGCCTGTCACAAGAGACCCAGTACTTC.

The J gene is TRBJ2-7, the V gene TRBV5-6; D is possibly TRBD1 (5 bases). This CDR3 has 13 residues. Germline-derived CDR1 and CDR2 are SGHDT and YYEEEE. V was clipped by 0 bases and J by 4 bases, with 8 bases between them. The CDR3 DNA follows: TGTGCCAGCAGCTTGGGACAGAGATACGAGCAGTACTTC. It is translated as CASSLGQRYEQYF.

CDR3 loop: CASSQGPGQGISQYF. The CDR3 DNA is TGTGCCAGCAGCCAAGGGCCGGGACAGGGGATCTCCCAGTACTTC. This sequence joins TRBV14 and TRBJ2-5; 10 bases map to TRBD1. Germline CDR1 SGHDN, CDR2 FVKESK. This CDR3 has 15 amino acids. V shed 1 base, J shed 9 bases, and the junction held 8 bases outside the gene matches.

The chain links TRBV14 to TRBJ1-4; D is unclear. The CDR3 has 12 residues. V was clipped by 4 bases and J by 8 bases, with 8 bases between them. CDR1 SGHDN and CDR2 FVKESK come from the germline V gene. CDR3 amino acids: CASSRPREKLFF. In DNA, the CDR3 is TGTGCCAGCAGCCGCCCCAGGGAAAAACTGTTTTTT.

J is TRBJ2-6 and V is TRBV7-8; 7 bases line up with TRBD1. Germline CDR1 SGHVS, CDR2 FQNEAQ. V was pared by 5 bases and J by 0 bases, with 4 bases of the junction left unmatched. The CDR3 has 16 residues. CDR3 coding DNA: TGTGCCAGCAGCGCGACAGGGATCTCTGGGGCCAACGTCCTGACTTTC. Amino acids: CASSATGISGANVLTF.

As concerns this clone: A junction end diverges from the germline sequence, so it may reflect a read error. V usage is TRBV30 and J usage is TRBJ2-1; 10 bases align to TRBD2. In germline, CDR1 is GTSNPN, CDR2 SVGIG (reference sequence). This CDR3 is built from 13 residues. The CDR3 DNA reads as TGTGCCTGGAGTGTATCGGGTCTAGCGGGAGTAATCTTC. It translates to CAWSVSGLAGVIF. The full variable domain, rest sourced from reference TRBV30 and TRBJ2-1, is SQTIHQWPATLVQPVGSPLSLECTVEGTSNPNLYWYRQAAGRGLQLLFYSVGIGQISSEVPQNLSASRPQDRQFILSSKKLLLSDSGFYLCAWSVSGLAGVIFGPGTRLTVL.

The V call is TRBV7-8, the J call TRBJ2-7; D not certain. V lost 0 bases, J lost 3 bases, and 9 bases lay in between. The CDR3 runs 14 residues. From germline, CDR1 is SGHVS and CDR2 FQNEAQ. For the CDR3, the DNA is TGTGCCAGCAGCTTAGCGAGGCCCTTCTACGAGCAGTACTTC. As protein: CASSLARPFYEQYF.

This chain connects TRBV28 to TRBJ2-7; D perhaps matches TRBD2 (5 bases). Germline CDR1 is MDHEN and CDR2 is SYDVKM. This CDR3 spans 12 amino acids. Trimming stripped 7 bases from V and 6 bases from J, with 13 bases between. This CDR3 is CASNRGRSEQYF. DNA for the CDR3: TGTGCCAGCAACCGCGGGCGAAGCGAGCAGTACTTC.

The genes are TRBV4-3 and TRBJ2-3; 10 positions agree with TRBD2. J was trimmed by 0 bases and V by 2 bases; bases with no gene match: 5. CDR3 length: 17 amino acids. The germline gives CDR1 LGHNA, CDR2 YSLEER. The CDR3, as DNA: TGCGCCAGCAGCCAACGGGGACTAGCGACTAGCACAGATACGCAGTATTTT. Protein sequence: CASSQRGLATSTDTQYF.

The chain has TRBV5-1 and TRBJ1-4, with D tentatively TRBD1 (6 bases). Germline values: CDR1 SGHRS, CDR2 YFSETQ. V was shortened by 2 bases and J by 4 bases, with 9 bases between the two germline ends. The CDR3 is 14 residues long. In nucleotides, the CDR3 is TGCGCCAGCAGCTTACAGGGCTTTAATGAAAAACTGTTTTTT. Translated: CASSLQGFNEKLFF.

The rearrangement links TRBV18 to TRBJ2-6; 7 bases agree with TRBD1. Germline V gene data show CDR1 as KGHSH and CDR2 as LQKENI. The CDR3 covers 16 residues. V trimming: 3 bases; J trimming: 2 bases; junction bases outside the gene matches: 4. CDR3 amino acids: CASSPTGKAGANVLTF. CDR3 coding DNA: TGTGCCAGCTCACCGACAGGGAAGGCTGGGGCCAACGTCCTGACTTTC.

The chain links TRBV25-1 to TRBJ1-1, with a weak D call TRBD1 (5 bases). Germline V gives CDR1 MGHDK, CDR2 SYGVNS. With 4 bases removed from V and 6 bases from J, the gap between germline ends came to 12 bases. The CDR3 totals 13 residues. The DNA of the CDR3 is TGTGCCAGCAGTGTTCCCCTGGGGGCTGAAGCTTTCTTT. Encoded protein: CASSVPLGAEAFF.

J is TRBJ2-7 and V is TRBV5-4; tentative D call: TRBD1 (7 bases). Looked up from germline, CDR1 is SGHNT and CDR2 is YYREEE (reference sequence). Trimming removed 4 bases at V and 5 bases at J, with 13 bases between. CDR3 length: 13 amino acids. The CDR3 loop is CASSIQGRNEQYF. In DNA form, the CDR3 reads TGTGCCAGCAGCATACAGGGGAGGAACGAGCAGTACTTC.

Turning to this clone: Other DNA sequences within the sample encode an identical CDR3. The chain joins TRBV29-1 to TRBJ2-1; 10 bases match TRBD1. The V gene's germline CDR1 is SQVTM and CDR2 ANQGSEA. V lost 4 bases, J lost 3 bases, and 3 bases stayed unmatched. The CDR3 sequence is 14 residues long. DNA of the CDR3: TGCAGCGTTGCTAGGGACAGGGGCTACAATGAGCAGTTCTTC. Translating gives CSVARDRGYNEQFF.

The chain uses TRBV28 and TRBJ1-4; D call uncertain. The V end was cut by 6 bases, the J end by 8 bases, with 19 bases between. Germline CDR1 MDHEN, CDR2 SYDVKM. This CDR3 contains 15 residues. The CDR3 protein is CASSKPRTGKEKLFF. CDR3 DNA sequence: TGTGCCAGCAGCAAACCTCGGACGGGGAAGGAAAAACTGTTTTTT.

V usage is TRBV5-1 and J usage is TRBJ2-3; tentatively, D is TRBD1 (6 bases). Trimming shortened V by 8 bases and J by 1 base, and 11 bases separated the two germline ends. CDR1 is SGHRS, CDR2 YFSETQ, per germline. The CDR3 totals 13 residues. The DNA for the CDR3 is TGCGCCAGTGGGGACACACGCACAGATACGCAGTATTTT. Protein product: CASGDTRTDTQYF.

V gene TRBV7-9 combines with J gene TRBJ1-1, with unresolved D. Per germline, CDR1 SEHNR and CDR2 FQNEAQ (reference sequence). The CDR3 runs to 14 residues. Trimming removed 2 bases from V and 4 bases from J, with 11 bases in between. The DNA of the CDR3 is TGTGCCAGCAGCTTATTTAGTCCGAGCACTGAAGCTTTCTTT. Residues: CASSLFSPSTEAFF.